This T cell receptor beta chain derives from a study of T cells expressing NK-cell markers. Overall study results and limits: Roughly 6 donors showed dominant NKG2C+ clonotypes comprising roughly 1.0-7.0% of their CD8+ T cells.

CDR1 is MNHEY and CDR2 is SVGEGT in the germline V gene. The CDR3 has 15 amino acids. On this clonotype: Its antigen is not known.

After re-calling the 5' RACE reads, TCRdb lists one entry per CDR3 protein, DNA absent. The specimen's table records some 4,700 distinct CDR3 sequences. The clonotype was recovered from a man younger than 30 in good health. The sequenced material came from blood T cells: a sorted CD56 or NKG2C T cell subset, CD4+ or CD8+ T cells, or bulk PBMC T cells (not recorded which). The chain links TRBV6-2 or TRBV6-3 to TRBJ1-1; TCRdb selects TRBD1, and the lack of DNA leaves this call unchecked. This CDR3 reads CASTPPGRLNTEAFF.